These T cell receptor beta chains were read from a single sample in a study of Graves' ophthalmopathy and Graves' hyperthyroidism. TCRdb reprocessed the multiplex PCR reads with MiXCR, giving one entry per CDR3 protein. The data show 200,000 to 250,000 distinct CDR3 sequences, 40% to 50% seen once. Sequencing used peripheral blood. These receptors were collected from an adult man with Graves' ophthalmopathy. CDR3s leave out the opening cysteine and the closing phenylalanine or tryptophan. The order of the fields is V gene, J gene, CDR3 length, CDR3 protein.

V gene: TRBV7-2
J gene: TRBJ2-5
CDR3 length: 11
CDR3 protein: ASRRDREETQY

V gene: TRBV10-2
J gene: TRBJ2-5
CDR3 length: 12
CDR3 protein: ASSESGTWETQY

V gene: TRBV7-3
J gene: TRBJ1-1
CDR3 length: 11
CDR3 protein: ASSSDRNAEAF

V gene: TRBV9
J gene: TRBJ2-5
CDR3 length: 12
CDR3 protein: ASSVGDAQETQY

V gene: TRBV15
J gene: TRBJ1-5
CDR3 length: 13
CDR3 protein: ATSSRQGAGQPQH

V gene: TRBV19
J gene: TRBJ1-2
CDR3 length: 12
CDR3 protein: ASSARDGDFGYT

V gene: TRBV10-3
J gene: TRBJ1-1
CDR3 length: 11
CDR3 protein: AISDQGGTEAF

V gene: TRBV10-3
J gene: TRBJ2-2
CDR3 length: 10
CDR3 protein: AIRARPGELF

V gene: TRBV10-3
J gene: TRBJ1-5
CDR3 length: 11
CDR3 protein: ASSDGSQETQH

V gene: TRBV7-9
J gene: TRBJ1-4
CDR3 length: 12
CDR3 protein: ASSSTSGREKLF

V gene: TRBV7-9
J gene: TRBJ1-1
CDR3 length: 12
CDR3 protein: ASSFWGVNTEAF

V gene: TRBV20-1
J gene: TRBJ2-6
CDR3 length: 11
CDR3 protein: SARDRGDNVLT

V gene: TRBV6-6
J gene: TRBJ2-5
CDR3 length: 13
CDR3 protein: ASSPDVSPQETQY

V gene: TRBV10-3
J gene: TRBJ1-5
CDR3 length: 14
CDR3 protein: AISGIGRSGNQPQH

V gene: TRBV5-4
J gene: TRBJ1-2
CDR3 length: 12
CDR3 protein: ASSLSGQNYGYT

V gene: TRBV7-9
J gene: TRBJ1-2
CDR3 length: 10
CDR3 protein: ASRPLNYGYT

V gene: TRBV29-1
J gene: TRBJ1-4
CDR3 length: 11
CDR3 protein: SVVQGASEKLF

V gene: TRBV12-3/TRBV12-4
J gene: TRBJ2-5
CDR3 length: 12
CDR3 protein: ASSPSAGAETQY

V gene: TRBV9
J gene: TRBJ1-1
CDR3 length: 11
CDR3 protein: ASSETVHTEAF

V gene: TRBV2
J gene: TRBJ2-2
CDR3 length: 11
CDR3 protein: ANREGYTGELF

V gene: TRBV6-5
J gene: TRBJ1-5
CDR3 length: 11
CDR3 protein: ASRPGAGQPQH

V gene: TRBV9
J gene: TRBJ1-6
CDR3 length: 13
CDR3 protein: ASSLLGDYNSPLH

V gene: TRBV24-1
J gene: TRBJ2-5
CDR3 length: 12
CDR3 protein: ATSDFGYQETQY

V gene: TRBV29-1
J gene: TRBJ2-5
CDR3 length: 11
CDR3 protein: SVGQGAFETQY

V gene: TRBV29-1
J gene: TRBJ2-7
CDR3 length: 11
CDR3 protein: SVVKGARYEQY

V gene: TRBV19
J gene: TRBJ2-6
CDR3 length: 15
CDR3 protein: ASRWGDLAPGANVLT

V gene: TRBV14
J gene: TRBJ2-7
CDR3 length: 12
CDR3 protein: ASSQGVGSYEQY

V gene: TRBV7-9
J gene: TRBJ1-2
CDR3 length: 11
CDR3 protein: ASSLSDDYGYT

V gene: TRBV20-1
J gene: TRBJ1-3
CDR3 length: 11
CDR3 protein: SARPGTGNTIY

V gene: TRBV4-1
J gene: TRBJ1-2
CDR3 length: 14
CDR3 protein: ASSQGYRGQVHGYT

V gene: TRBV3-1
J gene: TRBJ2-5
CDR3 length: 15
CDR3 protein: ASSQDLKVAVQETQY

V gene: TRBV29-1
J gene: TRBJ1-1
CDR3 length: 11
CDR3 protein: SVRTGDYTEAF

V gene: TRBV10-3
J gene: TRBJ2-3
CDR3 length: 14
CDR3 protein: AISEGLAGKTDTQY